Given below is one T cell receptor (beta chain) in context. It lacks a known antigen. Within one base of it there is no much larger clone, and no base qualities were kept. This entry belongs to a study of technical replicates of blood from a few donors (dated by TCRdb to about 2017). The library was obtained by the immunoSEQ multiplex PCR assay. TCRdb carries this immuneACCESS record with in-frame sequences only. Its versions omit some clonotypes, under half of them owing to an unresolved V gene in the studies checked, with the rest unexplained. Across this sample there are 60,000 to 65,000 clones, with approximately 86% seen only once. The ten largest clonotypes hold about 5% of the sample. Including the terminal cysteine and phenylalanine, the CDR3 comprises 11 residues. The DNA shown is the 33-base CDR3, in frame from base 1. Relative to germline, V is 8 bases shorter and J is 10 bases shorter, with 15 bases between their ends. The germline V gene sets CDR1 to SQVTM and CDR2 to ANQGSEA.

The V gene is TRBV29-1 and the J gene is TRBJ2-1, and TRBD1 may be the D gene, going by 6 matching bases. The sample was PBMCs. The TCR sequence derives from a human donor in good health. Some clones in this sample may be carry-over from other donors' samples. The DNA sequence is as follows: TGCAGCTCGAAGACAGGACCCGAGCAGTTCTTC. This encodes CSSKTGPEQFF.